A selection of T cell receptor beta chains follows, all from one sample in a study of blood T cells in healthy people across ages. MiXCR, applied by TCRdb to the 5' RACE reads, yields one record per CDR3 protein. The repertoire includes roughly 2 million distinct CDR3 sequences, roughly 52% of them detected once, and around 2.1% sits in the top ten. Source material: blood. These TCRs come from a middle-aged woman in good health. Both conserved end residues are part of each CDR3. The D gene is left open where the match is weak. Only part of the rows carry a size: once, few, many, or a class if the clone is expanded.

J: TRBJ2-3; size: few; length: 14; D: .; V: TRBV12-5; CDR3: CASGLGRPTDTQYF; DNA: TGTGCTAGTGGTTTGGGTAGACCGACAGATACGCAGTATTTT
J: TRBJ2-5; size: .; length: 17; D: .; V: TRBV5-6; CDR3: CASSLYMIGGNQETQYF; DNA: TGTGCCAGCAGCTTGTATATGATCGGAGGAAATCAAGAGACCCAGTACTTC
J: TRBJ2-7; size: .; length: 13; D: TRBD1; V: TRBV12-3/TRBV12-4; CDR3: CASRQGTRHEQYF; DNA: TGTGCCAGCCGACAGGGAACTAGACACGAGCAGTACTTC
J: TRBJ2-5; size: .; length: 16; D: .; V: TRBV5-6; CDR3: CASSLASDYRKETQYF; DNA: TGTGCCAGCAGCTTGGCCAGTGACTACCGAAAAGAGACCCAGTACTTC
J: TRBJ2-5; size: few; length: 13; D: .; V: TRBV10-3; CDR3: CAISEPSQETQYF; DNA: TGTGCCATCAGTGAGCCGAGCCAAGAGACCCAGTACTTC
J: TRBJ2-7; size: .; length: 16; D: TRBD2; V: TRBV5-1; CDR3: CASSLGLAGAVYEQYF; DNA: TGCGCCAGCAGCTTGGGACTAGCGGGGGCTGTCTACGAGCAGTACTTC
J: TRBJ2-7; size: few; length: 16; D: .; V: TRBV11-2; CDR3: CASSNPLSGAPREQYF; DNA: TGTGCCAGCAGCAACCCTTTGTCCGGGGCGCCGCGGGAGCAGTACTTC
J: TRBJ2-7; size: few; length: 15; D: TRBD1; V: TRBV7-8; CDR3: CASSPDRGTSYEQYF; DNA: TGTGCCAGCAGCCCTGACAGGGGGACTTCCTACGAGCAGTACTTC
J: TRBJ2-5; size: few; length: 14; D: .; V: TRBV29-1; CDR3: CSVEDPAGYWTQYF; DNA: TGCAGCGTTGAAGATCCGGCAGGGTATTGGACCCAGTACTTC
J: TRBJ2-1; size: .; length: 13; D: TRBD1; V: TRBV6-2/TRBV6-3; CDR3: CASTATGYNEQFF; DNA: TGTGCCAGCACCGCGACAGGGTACAATGAGCAGTTCTTC
J: TRBJ2-5; size: .; length: 13; D: .; V: TRBV20-1; CDR3: CSAADSVAETQYF; DNA: TGCAGTGCTGCGGATTCGGTGGCAGAGACCCAGTACTTC
J: TRBJ1-4; size: .; length: 13; D: .; V: TRBV15; CDR3: CATSGGPNEKLFF; DNA: TGTGCCACCAGCGGCGGCCCCAATGAAAAACTGTTTTTT
J: TRBJ2-7; size: .; length: 15; D: TRBD1; V: TRBV20-1; CDR3: CSARDPDRVFYEQYF; DNA: TGCAGTGCTAGAGATCCGGACAGGGTGTTCTACGAGCAGTACTTC
J: TRBJ2-5; size: .; length: 17; D: .; V: TRBV5-6; CDR3: CASSSPSTYYRGETQYF; DNA: TGTGCCAGCAGCTCTCCCTCGACCTATTACAGAGGAGAGACCCAGTACTTC
J: TRBJ2-5; size: few; length: 15; D: TRBD1; V: TRBV6-6; CDR3: CASSYSETGGETQYF; DNA: TGTGCCAGCAGTTACTCAGAGACAGGGGGAGAGACCCAGTACTTC
J: TRBJ2-1; size: .; length: 17; D: TRBD2; V: TRBV5-1; CDR3: CASSLDGGLAAYNEQFF; DNA: TGCGCCAGCAGCTTGGACGGCGGACTAGCCGCCTACAATGAGCAGTTCTTC
J: TRBJ1-2; size: .; length: 18; D: TRBD1; V: TRBV6-1; CDR3: CASSPAGTGAIQDYGYTF; DNA: TGTGCCAGCAGTCCCGCCGGGACAGGAGCTATTCAGGACTATGGCTACACCTTC
J: TRBJ2-1; size: .; length: 14; D: TRBD1; V: TRBV7-2; CDR3: CASSLGTGWNEQFF; DNA: TGTGCCAGCAGCCTAGGGACAGGGTGGAATGAGCAGTTCTTC
J: TRBJ1-1; size: few; length: 15; D: TRBD1; V: TRBV29-1; CDR3: CSVDGPGQGTTEAFF; DNA: TGCAGCGTTGACGGACCGGGACAGGGGACGACTGAAGCTTTCTTT
J: TRBJ2-5; size: .; length: 13; D: .; V: TRBV12-3/TRBV12-4; CDR3: CASSAYPQETQYF; DNA: TGTGCCAGCAGTGCGTATCCCCAAGAGACCCAGTACTTC
J: TRBJ1-1; size: .; length: 14; D: .; V: TRBV7-6; CDR3: CASSFKGEITEAFF; DNA: TGTGCCAGCAGCTTTAAGGGAGAAATCACTGAAGCTTTCTTT
J: TRBJ2-1; size: .; length: 13; D: .; V: TRBV20-1; CDR3: CSARRLPSETQFF; DNA: TGCAGTGCTAGAAGACTCCCGTCGGAGACCCAGTTCTTC
J: TRBJ2-7; size: few; length: 12; D: .; V: TRBV20-1; CDR3: CSVLAPTYEQYF; DNA: TGCAGTGTACTAGCACCCACCTACGAGCAGTACTTC
J: TRBJ2-1; size: .; length: 19; D: TRBD2; V: TRBV4-1; CDR3: CASSQEGSSASGGANEQFF; DNA: TGCGCCAGCAGCCAAGAAGGGTCCTCGGCTAGCGGGGGGGCAAATGAGCAGTTCTTC
J: TRBJ2-5; size: .; length: 15; D: TRBD2; V: TRBV20-1; CDR3: CSASPPSGVQETQYF; DNA: TGCAGTGCTAGTCCCCCCAGCGGGGTACAAGAGACCCAGTACTTC
J: TRBJ2-7; size: few; length: 16; D: TRBD1; V: TRBV2; CDR3: CASNQDGQGAKDEQYF; DNA: TGTGCCAGCAACCAGGACGGACAGGGGGCGAAGGACGAGCAGTACTTC
J: TRBJ2-7; size: .; length: 16; D: .; V: TRBV7-2; CDR3: CASSQQPGPAVYEQYF; DNA: TGTGCCAGCAGCCAACAACCGGGACCAGCGGTCTACGAGCAGTACTTC
J: TRBJ2-1; size: few; length: 14; D: .; V: TRBV29-1; CDR3: CSVVRDGDYNEQFF; DNA: TGCAGCGTTGTCCGGGACGGGGATTACAATGAGCAGTTCTTC
J: TRBJ2-5; size: few; length: 17; D: TRBD2; V: TRBV20-1; CDR3: CSARASRPGLAGAAQYF; DNA: TGCAGTGCTAGAGCGAGTCGCCCCGGACTAGCGGGGGCGGCCCAGTACTTC
J: TRBJ2-2; size: .; length: 12; D: .; V: TRBV4-2; CDR3: CAAGQFSGELFF; DNA: TGTGCAGCGGGACAGTTTTCCGGGGAGCTGTTTTTT
J: TRBJ1-2; size: once; length: 17; D: TRBD1; V: TRBV24-1; CDR3: CATSDPLTGQGNDGYTF; DNA: TGTGCCACCAGTGACCCGTTAACGGGACAGGGGAACGATGGCTACACCTTC
J: TRBJ2-5; size: .; length: 16; D: .; V: TRBV20-1; CDR3: CSASDENRALQETQYF; DNA: TGCAGTGCCTCCGACGAAAACCGGGCCCTCCAAGAGACCCAGTACTTC
J: TRBJ2-1; size: .; length: 13; D: TRBD1; V: TRBV20-1; CDR3: CSASRDRVGEQFF; DNA: TGCAGTGCTAGCCGGGACAGGGTAGGGGAGCAGTTCTTC